Each of the 10 T cell receptor beta chains below was sequenced from the same sample in a study of cytomegalovirus exposure and HLA in healthy donors. The PCR was carried out with 60 Vbeta primers and 13 Jbeta primers. This table comes from immunoSEQ multiplex PCR, and its TCRdb copy is limited to in-frame clones, with some not included. Of about 200,000 clones listed, about 78% were seen once; the top ten hold approximately 3%. Sequenced: PBMCs. These receptors all come from a woman in her 30s in good health and CMV-seronegative.

The chain employs TRBV27 and TRBJ1-2; D ambiguous. The CDR3 contains 14 residues. Trimming removed 4 bases at V and 6 bases at J, with 15 bases between. The V gene's germline CDR1 is MNHEY and CDR2 SMNVEV (reference sequence). The CDR3 spells CASSSLLSGDGYTF. CDR3 bases: TGTGCCAGCAGTTCCCTTTTAAGTGGAGATGGCTACACCTTC.

This chain uses TRBV5-6 with TRBJ1-5, with D perhaps TRBD1 (6 bases). This CDR3 is built from 18 residues. CDR1 is SGHDT, CDR2 YYEEEE, per germline. Trimming left V 0 bases short and J 0 bases short, with 16 bases between. The CDR3 is CASSLGGRGAGSNQPQHF. DNA of the CDR3: TGTGCCAGCAGCTTGGGTGGGCGGGGGGCCGGTAGCAATCAGCCCCAGCATTTT.

The J gene is TRBJ2-3, the V gene TRBV27, with 12 positions matching TRBD2. This CDR3 contains 16 residues. Germline V lookup: CDR1 MNHEY, CDR2 SMNVEV (reference sequence). V dropped 4 bases and J dropped 6; count of bases not matched to a gene: 8. This chain's CDR3 is CASSSRLAGEEDTQYF. The DNA for the CDR3 is TGTGCCAGCAGTTCCCGACTAGCGGGAGAGGAGGATACGCAGTATTTT.

This clone appeared a few times. The chain joins TRBV28 to TRBJ2-7; 8 bases are shared with TRBD2. The CDR3 has 17 residues. Germline lookup yields CDR1 MDHEN and CDR2 SYDVKM. V shed 3 bases, J shed 6 bases, and the junction held 16 bases outside the gene matches. CDR3 sequence: CASSLGGAGRALLEQYF. The CDR3 DNA follows: TGTGCCAGCAGTTTGGGAGGAGCCGGGAGGGCCCTCCTCGAGCAGTACTTC.

The gene calls are TRBV10-3 and TRBJ2-1; D not certain. CDR1 and CDR2 (germline): ENHRY, SYGVKD. Between the trimmed V and J ends, which lost 0 bases and 0 bases, there was a span of 12 bases. The CDR3 totals 17 residues. The CDR3 DNA sequence: TGTGCCATCAGTGAGTCCCCCCCTTTCAGCTCCTACAATGAGCAGTTCTTC. Amino acids: CAISESPPFSSYNEQFF.

The chain has TRBV5-4 and TRBJ2-7; 7 bases fit TRBD2. CDR1 and CDR2 (germline): SGHNT, YYREEE (reference sequence). V lost 4 bases, J lost 2 bases, and 6 bases stayed unmatched. The CDR3 covers 14 residues. For the CDR3, the DNA is TGTGCCAGCAGCCTCAGAGCGGGGACCTACGAGCAGTACTTC. It yields the protein CASSLRAGTYEQYF.

This chain joins TRBV30 and TRBJ2-1; TRBD2 matches at 8 bases. With 0 bases clipped from V and 1 base from J, the junction kept 8 bases outside the gene matches. The CDR3 has 17 residues. Germline CDR1 reads GTSNPN; CDR2 reads SVGIG (reference sequence). CDR3 residues: CAWSVSRTSNSYNEQFF. In DNA form, the CDR3 reads TGTGCCTGGAGTGTATCTCGGACTAGCAATTCCTACAATGAGCAGTTCTTC. Using reference TRBV30 and TRBJ2-1 for the parts outside the CDR3, the full variable domain is SQTIHQWPATLVQPVGSPLSLECTVEGTSNPNLYWYRQAAGRGLQLLFYSVGIGQISSEVPQNLSASRPQDRQFILSSKKLLLSDSGFYLCAWSVSRTSNSYNEQFFGPGTRLTVL.

The J gene is TRBJ2-1, the V gene TRBV14, with D perhaps TRBD1 (6 bases). V was shortened by 4 bases and J by 1 base, with 11 bases between the two germline ends. From germline, CDR1 is SGHDN and CDR2 FVKESK. The CDR3 sequence is 15 residues long. CDR3 in amino acids: CASSPLRGSYNEQFF. The CDR3 DNA reads TGTGCCAGCAGCCCCCTAAGGGGGTCCTACAATGAGCAGTTCTTC.

The rearrangement links TRBV5-8 to TRBJ1-4, with D perhaps matching TRBD1 (6 bases). The CDR3 has 15 amino acids. Germline V gives CDR1 SGHTS, CDR2 YDEGEE. Trimming took off 3 bases at V and 7 bases at J, with 16 bases between the two ends. In DNA, the CDR3 is TGTGCCAGCAGCTCCAGTCCCGGGACACGTGAAAAACTGTTTTTT. This codes for CASSSSPGTREKLFF.

The chain joins TRBV12-5 to TRBJ1-3, with 9 bases lining up with TRBD1. The trim removed 4 bases at V and 3 bases at J, leaving 16 bases unmatched. This CDR3 region has 19 residues. Germline CDR1 LGHNT, CDR2 FRNRAP. The CDR3 sequence: CASGSRGGDRESNGNTIYF. Written as DNA, the CDR3 is TGTGCTAGTGGTTCCCGAGGCGGGGACAGGGAGTCAAATGGAAACACCATATATTTT.